A selection of T cell receptor beta chains follows, all from one sample in a study of CD8+ T cells in alopecia areata. Generated by immunoSEQ multiplex PCR, the TCRdb table keeps only in-frame clones and is missing some. The sample consists of some 180,000 clones, roughly 60% of them appearing once. The sequences come from CD4+ T cells sorted from blood, collected at week 0. The receptors derive from a human donor with alopecia areata. CDR3s include the opening cysteine and the closing phenylalanine or tryptophan. A D gene is named only where the DNA matches it firmly. Size is omitted from some rows. Given values are once, few, many or a class for expanded clones.

clone_size	v_call	d_call	j_call	cdr3_nt	cdr3_aa
-	TRBV12-5	-	TRBJ1-6	TGTGCTAGTGGCTTTGAGGGGAATTCACCCCTCCACTTT	CASGFEGNSPLHF
-	TRBV6-5	-	TRBJ1-2	TGTGCCAGCCTAGAAGGGGTCGGGTATGGCTACACCTTC	CASLEGVGYGYTF
-	TRBV10-3	TRBD2	TRBJ2-1	TGTGCCATCAGTGAGCAGGGACTAGCGGGGGCCACCTACAATGAGCAGTTCTTC	CAISEQGLAGATYNEQFF
-	TRBV29-1	-	TRBJ2-7	TGCAGCGTTGCAAGCCCCAGGGGAGTAAGCCACGAGCAGTACTTC	CSVASPRGVSHEQYF
few	TRBV27	-	TRBJ1-2	TGTGCCAGCAGTCCACGACAGAGTAACTATGGCTACACCTTC	CASSPRQSNYGYTF
-	TRBV30	-	TRBJ1-1	TGTGCCTGGGCCCCAGGGTTAACTGAAGCTTTCTTT	CAWAPGLTEAFF
-	TRBV5-6	-	TRBJ2-4	TGTGCCAGCAGCCTAGGGGGAGGCTCAGCCAAAAACATTCAGTACTTC	CASSLGGGSAKNIQYF
-	TRBV25-1	TRBD1	TRBJ2-6	TGTGCCAGCAACGACAGGGTTGGGGCCAACGTCCTGACTTTC	CASNDRVGANVLTF
-	TRBV2	-	TRBJ2-4	TGTGCCAGCAGTGAAGTCCAGCGGTCAATTCAGTACTTC	CASSEVQRSIQYF
-	TRBV4-2	-	TRBJ1-6	TGTGCCAGCAGCCAAGGACGGGACCGGGCACCCCTCCACTTT	CASSQGRDRAPLHF
-	TRBV29-1	TRBD1	TRBJ1-1	TGCAGCGTTGAAGATTTGGGAAGGACAGGGGGTGCCACTGAAGCTTTCTTT	CSVEDLGRTGGATEAFF
-	TRBV29-1	-	TRBJ1-2	TGCAGCGTCACAGCTAACTATGGCTACACCTTC	CSVTANYGYTF
-	TRBV25-1	-	TRBJ1-1	TGTGCCAGCAGTGAAACAGGTCTCAATGAAGCTTTCTTT	CASSETGLNEAFF
once	TRBV30	-	TRBJ1-5	TGTGCCTGGAGTGTACGAGGGGGGAATCAGCCCCAGCATTTT	CAWSVRGGNQPQHF
-	TRBV6-1	TRBD1	TRBJ1-1	TGTGCCAGCAGTAGGACAGGAATCACTGAAGCTTTCTTT	CASSRTGITEAFF
-	TRBV5-6	-	TRBJ2-5	TGTGCCAGCAGAGGATACCGGGACAAACAAGAGACCCAGTACTTC	CASRGYRDKQETQYF
-	TRBV29-1	-	TRBJ2-6	TGCAGCGTCCGGGACTCTGGGGCCAACGTCCTGACTTTC	CSVRDSGANVLTF
-	TRBV30	-	TRBJ1-2	TGTGCCTGGAGAAAAGGAGTCTATGGCTACACCTTC	CAWRKGVYGYTF
once	TRBV6-5	-	TRBJ2-7	TGTGCCAGTAGACCCCCAGGGTGGCGTTACGAGCAGTACTTC	CASRPPGWRYEQYF
few	TRBV29-1	TRBD1	TRBJ1-1	TGCAGCACCCGGGACAGGGGGAACACTGAAGCTTTCTTT	CSTRDRGNTEAFF
few	TRBV11-3	TRBD1	TRBJ1-1	TGTGCCAGCAGCTTACTCAATACAGGGGGCGCTGAAGCTTTCTTT	CASSLLNTGGAEAFF
-	TRBV4-3	-	TRBJ1-2	TGCGCCAGCAGCCAAACGAATTCCGGGACTAATGGCTACACCTTC	CASSQTNSGTNGYTF
few	TRBV9	TRBD1	TRBJ2-7	TGTGCCAGCAGCGTAGGAGGGGGCCCCACCTACGAGCAGTACTTC	CASSVGGGPTYEQYF
-	TRBV4-3	-	TRBJ1-6	TGCGCCAGCAGCCAAGCCTACGACTCCGGGTCACCCCTCCACTTT	CASSQAYDSGSPLHF
-	TRBV29-1	-	TRBJ1-1	TGCAGCGTTGATATTGGCAAGTGGACTGAAGCTTTCTTT	CSVDIGKWTEAFF
once	TRBV30	-	TRBJ1-1	TGTGCCTGGATGGGCACAAACTTCCCGAACACTGAAGCTTTCTTT	CAWMGTNFPNTEAFF
-	TRBV19	TRBD2	TRBJ2-1	TGTGCCAGTACGGGTAGCGGGGGATCAAGGAGCTCCTACAATGAGCAGTTCTTC	CASTGSGGSRSSYNEQFF
few	TRBV25-1	TRBD1	TRBJ1-3	TGTGCCAGCAGTGAATCGGGACAGAGAAACACCATATATTTT	CASSESGQRNTIYF
-	TRBV28	-	TRBJ1-5	TGTGCCAGCAATTCGGGTTTCGGGGGACCCCAGCATTTT	CASNSGFGGPQHF
-	TRBV30	-	TRBJ2-2	TGTGCCTGGAGTTCCGGCGGGGAGCTGTTTTTT	CAWSSGGELFF
-	TRBV30	-	TRBJ1-2	TGTGCCTGGAGCCAACCGCCTGGAAGGACATTATATGGCTACACCTTC	CAWSQPPGRTLYGYTF
-	TRBV18	-	TRBJ2-5	TGTGCCAGCTCACCTGGTTGGGAACAAGAGACCCAGTACTTC	CASSPGWEQETQYF
-	TRBV29-1	-	TRBJ1-2	TGCAGCGTTGAGGGGACAAATCACTATGGCTACACCTTC	CSVEGTNHYGYTF
-	TRBV29-1	-	TRBJ1-1	TGCAGCGTCGAGAAAACAATGAACACTGAAGCTTTCTTT	CSVEKTMNTEAFF
-	TRBV5-1	-	TRBJ1-4	TGCGCCAGCAGCTTGGGAGTGACCCCCGATAATGAAAAACTGTTTTTT	CASSLGVTPDNEKLFF
few	TRBV14	-	TRBJ2-3	TGTGCCAGCAGCCAAGTGGATACGCAGTATTTT	CASSQVDTQYF
-	TRBV28	-	TRBJ2-7	TGTGCCAGCAGTCTAACCGGCCGTCCCTACGAGCAGTACTTC	CASSLTGRPYEQYF
-	TRBV19	TRBD1	TRBJ1-2	TGTGCCAGTAGTGTGTACGGGACAGGCCATAACATTGGTGGCTACACCTTC	CASSVYGTGHNIGGYTF
-	TRBV7-9	TRBD1	TRBJ2-2	TGTGCCAGCAGCTCCCGGACAGGTACCCGCTTCACCGGGGAGCTGTTTTTT	CASSSRTGTRFTGELFF
-	TRBV11-3	-	TRBJ2-7	TGTGCCAGCAGCCCCGGACAGTCCCTCTTAGGCGAGCAGTACTTC	CASSPGQSLLGEQYF
-	TRBV30	TRBD1	TRBJ1-5	TGTGCCTGGAGCTCAACAGGGGGACCCAATCAGCCCCAGCATTTT	CAWSSTGGPNQPQHF
-	TRBV16	TRBD1	TRBJ1-6	TGTGCCAGCAGCCGGAGGGCAGGGGGCCAATTTAATTCACCCCTCCACTTT	CASSRRAGGQFNSPLHF
few	TRBV19	-	TRBJ2-3	TGTGCCAGTAGTATGGGGGGGGGCCATAATACAGATACGCAGTATTTT	CASSMGGGHNTDTQYF